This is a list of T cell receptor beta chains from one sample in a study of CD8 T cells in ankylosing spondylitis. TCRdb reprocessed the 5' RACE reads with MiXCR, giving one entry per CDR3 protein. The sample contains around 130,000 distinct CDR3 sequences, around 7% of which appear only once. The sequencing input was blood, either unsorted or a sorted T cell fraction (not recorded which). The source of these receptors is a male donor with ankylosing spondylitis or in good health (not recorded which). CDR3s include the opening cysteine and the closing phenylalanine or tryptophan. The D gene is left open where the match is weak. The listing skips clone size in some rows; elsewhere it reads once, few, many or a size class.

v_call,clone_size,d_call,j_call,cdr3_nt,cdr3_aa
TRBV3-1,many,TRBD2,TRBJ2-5,TGTGCCAGCAGTGATGTAGCGGGGCAAGAGACCCAGTACTTC,CASSDVAGQETQYF
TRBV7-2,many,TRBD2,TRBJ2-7,TGTGCCAGCAGCTTACAAGCGGGGGGCCGTATCTCCTACGAGCAGTACTTC,CASSLQAGGRISYEQYF
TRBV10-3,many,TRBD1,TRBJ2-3,TGTGCCATAGAGACAGGGGGCTTGGATACGCAGTATTTT,CAIETGGLDTQYF
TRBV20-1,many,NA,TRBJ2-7,TGCAGTGCTAGACAGGGTCCCGAGCAGTACTTC,CSARQGPEQYF
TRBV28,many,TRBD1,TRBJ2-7,TGTGCCAGCAGTTTCCAAGGACAGGGATCTTCCGAGCAGTACTTC,CASSFQGQGSSEQYF
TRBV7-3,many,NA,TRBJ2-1,TGTGCCAGCAGCTTAGGGGGTAGCCTTAATGAGCAGTTCTTC,CASSLGGSLNEQFF
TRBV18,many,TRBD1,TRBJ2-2,TGTGCCAGCTCACACCCCACAGGGGTGGACACCGGGGAGCTGTTTTTT,CASSHPTGVDTGELFF
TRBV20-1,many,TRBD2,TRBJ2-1,TGCAGTGCTAGCGAATGGGGTCGCTTGGGGGAGGGCAATGAGCAGTTCTTC,CSASEWGRLGEGNEQFF
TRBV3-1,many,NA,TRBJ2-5,TGTGCCAGCAGCCAAGGGGGTCAAGAGACCCAGTACTTC,CASSQGGQETQYF
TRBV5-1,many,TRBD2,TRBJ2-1,TGCGCCAGCAGCTGGGAACCGACTAGCGGGAGGTCCTACAATGAGCAGTTCTTC,CASSWEPTSGRSYNEQFF
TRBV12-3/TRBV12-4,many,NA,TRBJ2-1,TGTGCCAGCACAGGGTCTATGAATGAGCAGTTCTTC,CASTGSMNEQFF
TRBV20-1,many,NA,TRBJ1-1,TGCAGTGCCCCCGGGACCTACACTGAAGCTTTCTTT,CSAPGTYTEAFF
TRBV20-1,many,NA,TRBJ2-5,TGCAGTGCTAGATTTGTGGAGACCCAGTACTTC,CSARFVETQYF
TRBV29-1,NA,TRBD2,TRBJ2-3,TGCAGCGTTGAAGAACTAGCGGGGGGGGATACGCAGTATTTT,CSVEELAGGDTQYF
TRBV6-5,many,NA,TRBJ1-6,TGTGCCAGCAGTTACCTAGCCCGGGACAATTCACCCCTCCACTTT,CASSYLARDNSPLHF
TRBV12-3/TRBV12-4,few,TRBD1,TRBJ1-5,TGTGCCAGCAGACAAACCGATACAGGGGCAAATCAGCCCCAGCATTTT,CASRQTDTGANQPQHF
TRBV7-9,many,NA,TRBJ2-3,TGTGCCAGCAGCTTAGGGCGTCGGCTTAGCACAGATACGCAGTATTTT,CASSLGRRLSTDTQYF
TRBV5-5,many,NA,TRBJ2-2,TGTGCCAGCAGCCGTACGGGACACAACACCGGGGAGCTGTTTTTT,CASSRTGHNTGELFF
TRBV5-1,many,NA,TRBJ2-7,TGCGCCAGCAGCTTGGGACGGGACTCCAACTACGAGCAGTACTTC,CASSLGRDSNYEQYF
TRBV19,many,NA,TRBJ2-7,TGTGCCAGTAGTATCGGGCAGGGAGGAAACGAGCAGTACTTC,CASSIGQGGNEQYF
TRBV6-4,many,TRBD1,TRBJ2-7,TGTGCCAGCAGTCCAACAGGGGAACACGACGAGCAGTACTTC,CASSPTGEHDEQYF
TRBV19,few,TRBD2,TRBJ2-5,TGTGCCAGTAGTAGCGGCGGGAGTGCGGAGACCCAGTACTTC,CASSSGGSAETQYF
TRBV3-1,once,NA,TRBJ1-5,TGTGCCAGCAGCCAAGAAAGGGTTCAGCCCCAGCATTTT,CASSQERVQPQHF
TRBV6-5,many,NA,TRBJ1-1,TGTGCCAGCAGTTACTCACGGGGGGGGCACACTGAAGCTTTCTTT,CASSYSRGGHTEAFF
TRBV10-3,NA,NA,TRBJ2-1,TGTGCCATCAGTGTTTTGCGCGCGGGTGATGAGCAGTTCTTC,CAISVLRAGDEQFF
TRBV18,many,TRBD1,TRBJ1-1,TGTGCCAGCTACGGGACAGGCGACACTGAAGCTTTCTTT,CASYGTGDTEAFF
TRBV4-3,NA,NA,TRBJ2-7,TGCGCCAGCAGCCAAGAGATGGGTTTCTACTTC,CASSQEMGFYF
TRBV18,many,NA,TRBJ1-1,TGTGCCAGCTCACGGAAGGATGACACTGAAGCTTTCTTT,CASSRKDDTEAFF
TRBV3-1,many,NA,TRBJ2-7,TGTGCCAGCAGCCAAAGGGCGGAAAACGAGCAGTACTTC,CASSQRAENEQYF
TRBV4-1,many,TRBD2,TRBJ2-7,TGCGCCAGCAGCCTGGCTAGCGGGGTCTCCTACGAGCAGTACTTC,CASSLASGVSYEQYF
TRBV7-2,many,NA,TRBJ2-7,TGTGCCAGCAGCTTAGTAGGCGGGACGGGGTACGAGCAGTACTTC,CASSLVGGTGYEQYF
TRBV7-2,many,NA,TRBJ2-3,TGTGCCAGCAGCTTACGGGGGTCGTACACAGATACGCAGTATTTT,CASSLRGSYTDTQYF
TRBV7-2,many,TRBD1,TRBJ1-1,TGTGCCAGCAGCCCAACCCGACAGGGAAGCACTGAAGCTTTCTTT,CASSPTRQGSTEAFF
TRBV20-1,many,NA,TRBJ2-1,TGCAGTGCTAGAGATGGGTCATGGGCGGGAGAGCAGTTCTTC,CSARDGSWAGEQFF
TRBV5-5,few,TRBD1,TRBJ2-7,TGTGCCAGCACCCGGACAGGGACTTACGAGCAGTACTTC,CASTRTGTYEQYF
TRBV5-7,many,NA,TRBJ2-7,TGTGCCAGCAGCAGAGAGGTAGGTAGAACCCGCTCCTACGAGCAGTACTTC,CASSREVGRTRSYEQYF
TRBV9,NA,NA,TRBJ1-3,TGTGCCAGCAGCGTAGCGGGGGATCTCTCTGGAAACACCATATATTTT,CASSVAGDLSGNTIYF
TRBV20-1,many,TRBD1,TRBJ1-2,TGCAGTGCTAGAGTCCCCACAGGGGGCTCTATCGGCTACACCTTC,CSARVPTGGSIGYTF
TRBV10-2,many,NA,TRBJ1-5,TGCGCCAGCAGTGAGTGGAATCAGCCCCAGCATTTT,CASSEWNQPQHF
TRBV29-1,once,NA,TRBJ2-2,TGCAGCGTCTCCGGAAGGCGTGGGAGGCCGAACACCGGGGAGCTGTTTTTT,CSVSGRRGRPNTGELFF
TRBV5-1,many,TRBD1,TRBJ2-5,TGCGCCAGCAGCCATGGACAGGGCCAAGAGACCCAGTACTTC,CASSHGQGQETQYF